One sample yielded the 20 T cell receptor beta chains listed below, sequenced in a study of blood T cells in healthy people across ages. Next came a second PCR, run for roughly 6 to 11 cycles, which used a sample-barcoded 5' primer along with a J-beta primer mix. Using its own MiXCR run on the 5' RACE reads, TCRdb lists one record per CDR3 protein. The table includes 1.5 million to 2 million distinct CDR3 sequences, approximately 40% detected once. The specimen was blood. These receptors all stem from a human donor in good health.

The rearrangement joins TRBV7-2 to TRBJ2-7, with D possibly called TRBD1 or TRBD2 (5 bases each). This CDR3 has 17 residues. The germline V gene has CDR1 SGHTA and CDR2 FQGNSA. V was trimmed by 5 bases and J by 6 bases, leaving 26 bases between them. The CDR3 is CASSHFLVGSPGTEQYF. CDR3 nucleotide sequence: TGTGCCAGCAGCCATTTCCTCGTCGGGTCCCCAGGGACCGAGCAGTACTTC.

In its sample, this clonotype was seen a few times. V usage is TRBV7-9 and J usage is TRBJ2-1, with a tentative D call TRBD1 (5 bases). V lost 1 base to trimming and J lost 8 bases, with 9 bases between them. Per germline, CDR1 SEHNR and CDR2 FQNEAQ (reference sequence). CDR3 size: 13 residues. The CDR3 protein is CASSLEGPDEQFF. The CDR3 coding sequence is TGTGCCAGCAGCTTAGAGGGGCCGGATGAGCAGTTCTTC.

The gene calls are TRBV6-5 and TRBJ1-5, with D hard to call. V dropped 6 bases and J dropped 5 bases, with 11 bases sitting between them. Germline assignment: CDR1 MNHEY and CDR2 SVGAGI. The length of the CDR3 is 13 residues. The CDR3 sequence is CASRTSIDQPQHF. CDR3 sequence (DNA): TGTGCCAGCAGGACCTCCATTGATCAGCCCCAGCATTTT.

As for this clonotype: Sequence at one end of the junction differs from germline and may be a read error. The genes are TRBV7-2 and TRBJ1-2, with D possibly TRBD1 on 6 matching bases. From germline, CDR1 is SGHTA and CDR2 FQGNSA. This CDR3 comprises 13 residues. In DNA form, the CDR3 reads TGTGCCAGCAGCTTAGACAGGGACCATGGCCACACCTTC. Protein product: CASSLDRDHGHTF.

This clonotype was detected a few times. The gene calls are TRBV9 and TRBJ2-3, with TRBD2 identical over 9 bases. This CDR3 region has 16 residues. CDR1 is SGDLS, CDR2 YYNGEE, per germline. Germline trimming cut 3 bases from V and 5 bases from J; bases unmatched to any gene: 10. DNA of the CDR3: TGTGCCAGCAGCGACCCGGGACTAGCAGCACAAGATACGCAGTATTTT. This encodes CASSDPGLAAQDTQYF.

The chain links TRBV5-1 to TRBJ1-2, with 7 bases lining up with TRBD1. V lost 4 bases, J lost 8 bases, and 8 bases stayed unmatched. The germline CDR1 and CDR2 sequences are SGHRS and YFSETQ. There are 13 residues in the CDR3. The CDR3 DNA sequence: TGCGCCAGCAGCGGACAGGTCAATGAGGGCTACACCTTC. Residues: CASSGQVNEGYTF.

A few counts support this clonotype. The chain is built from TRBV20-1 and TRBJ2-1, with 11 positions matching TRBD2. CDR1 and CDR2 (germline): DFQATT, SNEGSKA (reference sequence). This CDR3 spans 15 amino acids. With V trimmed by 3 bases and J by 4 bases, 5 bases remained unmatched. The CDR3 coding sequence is TGCAGTGCTAGTGGTTCTAGCGGGGGGTACAATGAGCAGTTCTTC. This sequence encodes CSASGSSGGYNEQFF.

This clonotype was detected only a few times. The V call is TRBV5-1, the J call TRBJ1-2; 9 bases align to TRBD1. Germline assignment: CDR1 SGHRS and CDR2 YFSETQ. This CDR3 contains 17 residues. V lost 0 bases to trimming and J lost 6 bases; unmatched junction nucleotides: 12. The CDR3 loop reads CASSLEPNGQGLNGYTF. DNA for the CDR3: TGCGCCAGCAGCTTGGAGCCTAATGGACAGGGGCTCAATGGCTACACCTTC.

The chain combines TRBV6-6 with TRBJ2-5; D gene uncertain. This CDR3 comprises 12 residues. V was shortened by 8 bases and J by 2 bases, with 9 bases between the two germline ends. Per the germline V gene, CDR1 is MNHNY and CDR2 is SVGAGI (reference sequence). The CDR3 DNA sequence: TGTGCCAGCGGGCGGCAGCAAGAGACCCAGTACTTC. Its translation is CASGRQQETQYF.

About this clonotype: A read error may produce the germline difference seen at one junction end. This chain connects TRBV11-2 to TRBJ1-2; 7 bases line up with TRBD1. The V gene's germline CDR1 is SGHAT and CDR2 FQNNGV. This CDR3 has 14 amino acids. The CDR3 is CANSPTGTSYGYTF. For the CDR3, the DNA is TGTGCCAACAGCCCGACAGGGACTTCCTATGGCTACACCTTC.

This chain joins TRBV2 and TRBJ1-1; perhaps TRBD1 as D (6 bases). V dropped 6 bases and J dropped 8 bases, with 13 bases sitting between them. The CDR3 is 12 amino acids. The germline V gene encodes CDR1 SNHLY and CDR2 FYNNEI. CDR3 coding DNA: TGTGCCAGCAGGAGGGACAACTTGGAAGCTTTCTTT. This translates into CASRRDNLEAFF. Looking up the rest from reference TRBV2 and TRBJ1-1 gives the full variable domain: EPEVTQTPSHQVTQMGQEVILRCVPISNHLYFYWYRQILGQKVEFLVSFYNNEISEKSEIFDDQFSVERPDGSNFTLKIRSTKLEDSAMYFCASRRDNLEAFFGQGTRLTVV.

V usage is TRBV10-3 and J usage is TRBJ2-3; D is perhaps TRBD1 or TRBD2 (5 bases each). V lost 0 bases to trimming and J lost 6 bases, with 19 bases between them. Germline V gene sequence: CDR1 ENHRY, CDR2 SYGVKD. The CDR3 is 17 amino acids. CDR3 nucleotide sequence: TGTGCCATCAGTGAGTCCCCCCCCGGGGCACCTCGGGATACGCAGTATTTT. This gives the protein CAISESPPGAPRDTQYF.

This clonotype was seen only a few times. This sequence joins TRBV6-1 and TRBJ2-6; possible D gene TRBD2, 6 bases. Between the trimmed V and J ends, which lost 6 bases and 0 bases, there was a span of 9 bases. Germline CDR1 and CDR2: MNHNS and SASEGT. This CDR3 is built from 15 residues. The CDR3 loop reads CASREGVSGANVLTF. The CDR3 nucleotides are TGTGCCAGCAGGGAGGGAGTCTCTGGGGCCAACGTCCTGACTTTC.

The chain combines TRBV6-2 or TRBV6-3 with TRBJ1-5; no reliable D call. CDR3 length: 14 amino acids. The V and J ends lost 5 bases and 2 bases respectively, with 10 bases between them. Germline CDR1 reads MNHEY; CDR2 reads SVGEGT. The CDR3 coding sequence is TGTGCCAGCAGTAAAGACACGGGCAATCAGCCCCAGCATTTT. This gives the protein CASSKDTGNQPQHF.

CDR3 in DNA: TGTGCCAGCAGTCAAGGGGGACACGACACAGATACGCAGTATTTT. Its protein product is CASSQGGHDTDTQYF. The rearrangement joins TRBV28 to TRBJ2-3, with D perhaps TRBD1 (6 bases). This CDR3 region has 15 residues. Germline V gives CDR1 MDHEN, CDR2 SYDVKM. Between the trimmed V and J ends, which lost 5 bases and 2 bases, there was a span of 14 bases.

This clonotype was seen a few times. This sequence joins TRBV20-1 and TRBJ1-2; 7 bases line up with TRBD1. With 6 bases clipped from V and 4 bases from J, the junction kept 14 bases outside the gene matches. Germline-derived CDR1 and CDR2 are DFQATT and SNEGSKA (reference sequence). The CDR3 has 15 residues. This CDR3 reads CSATRLGGLSYGYTF. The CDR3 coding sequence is TGCAGTGCAACCCGTCTAGGGGGCTTGAGCTATGGCTACACCTTC.

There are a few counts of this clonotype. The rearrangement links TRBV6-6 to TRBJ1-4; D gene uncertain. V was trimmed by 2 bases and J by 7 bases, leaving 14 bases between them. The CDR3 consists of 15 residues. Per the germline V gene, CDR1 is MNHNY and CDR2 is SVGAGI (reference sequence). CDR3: CASSYGTARGEKLFF. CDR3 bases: TGTGCCAGCAGTTACGGCACAGCCCGGGGTGAAAAACTGTTTTTT.

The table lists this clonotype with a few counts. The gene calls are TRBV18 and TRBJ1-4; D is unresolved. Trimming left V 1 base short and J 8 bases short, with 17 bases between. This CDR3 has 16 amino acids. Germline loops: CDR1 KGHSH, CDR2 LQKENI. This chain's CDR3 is CASSPLFDPTEEKLFF. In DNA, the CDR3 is TGTGCCAGCTCACCACTCTTTGACCCGACGGAAGAAAAACTGTTTTTT.

The CDR3 here is CASSYSAHQPQHF. CDR3 DNA: TGTGCCAGCAGTTACTCCGCTCATCAGCCCCAGCATTTT. J is TRBJ1-5 and V is TRBV6-2 or TRBV6-3, with no clear D. The germline V gene has CDR1 MNHEY and CDR2 SVGEGT. The CDR3 is made up of 13 amino acids. Between the trimmed V and J ends, which lost 0 bases and 5 bases, there was a span of 5 bases.

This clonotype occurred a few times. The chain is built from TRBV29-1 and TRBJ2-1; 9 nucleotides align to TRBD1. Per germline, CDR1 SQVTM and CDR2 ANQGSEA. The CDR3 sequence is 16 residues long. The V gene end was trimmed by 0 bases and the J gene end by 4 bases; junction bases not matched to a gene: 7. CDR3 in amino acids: CSVEEFGTGRYNEQFF. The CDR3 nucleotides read TGCAGCGTTGAAGAATTTGGGACAGGGAGGTACAATGAGCAGTTCTTC.